This T cell receptor beta chain is drawn from a study of OX40 agonist ivuxolimab in advanced cancers. Regarding the study as a whole: The antigens recognized by the expanded peripheral T cells, that is their antigen specificity, were not determined. Expanded clones belonging to CD8+ T cells outnumbered, on average, those of CD4+.

Blood sampling was done at baseline, cycle 4 day 1, and cycle 7 day 1. Comment on this clone: Antigen unknown.

Produced via immunoSEQ multiplex PCR; TCRdb's table is partial and in-frame only. The sample has some 100,000 clones, around 84% seen once; the top ten hold 1.1%. The source is an adult with an advanced solid tumor such as melanoma, head and neck, liver or kidney cancer. Specimen: CD4+ or CD8+ T cells sorted from blood, collected in a trial of the OX40 agonist ivuxolimab.

The CDR3 loop is CASSSIYRVQANEKLFF. Written as DNA, the CDR3 is TGTGCCAGCAGTTCCATATACAGGGTCCAAGCTAATGAAAAACTGTTTTTT. The V call is TRBV28, the J call TRBJ1-4, with D possibly being TRBD1 (6 bases). The CDR3 is 17 residues long. CDR1 and CDR2 (germline): MDHEN, SYDVKM. V lost 4 bases and J 3 bases, leaving 18 bases between the germline ends. Full variable domain (rest looked up from reference TRBV28 and TRBJ1-4): DVKVTQSSRYLVKRTGEKVFLECVQDMDHENMFWYRQDPGLGLRLIYFSYDVKMKEKGDIPEGYSVSREKKERFSLILESASTNQTSMYLCASSSIYRVQANEKLFFGSGTQLSVL.